The 22 T cell receptor beta chains below come from one sample, sequenced in a study of cytomegalovirus exposure and HLA in healthy donors. Primers: 60 Vbeta forward and 13 Jbeta reverse. Here immunoSEQ multiplex PCR was the method, and the copy in TCRdb shows in-frame clones only, minus some. Of about 150,000 clones in the sample, 80% to 85% were seen once. Sequenced material: PBMCs. These receptors came from a male donor in good health and CMV-seronegative.

The rearrangement joins TRBV5-4 to TRBJ2-7; TRBD1 is a possible D gene (5 bases). The CDR3 loop spans 13 amino acids. Germline lookup yields CDR1 SGHNT and CDR2 YYREEE (reference sequence). V was shortened by 4 bases and J by 0 bases, with 8 bases between the two germline ends. CDR3 DNA sequence: TGTGCCAGCAGCGTAGGGGTCTCCTACGAGCAGTACTTC. Protein: CASSVGVSYEQYF.

The chain has TRBV19 and TRBJ2-7; 7 positions agree with TRBD1. Germline trimming cut 3 bases from V and 2 bases from J; bases unmatched to any gene: 4. From germline, CDR1 is LNHDA and CDR2 SQIVND (reference sequence). The CDR3 has 14 amino acids. The CDR3 nucleotides read TGTGCCAGTAGTATCACAGGGGCGGCCTACGAGCAGTACTTC. It specifies CASSITGAAYEQYF.

There are a few counts of this clone. This chain uses TRBV28 with TRBJ1-2; a possible D gene is TRBD1 (6 bases). In germline, CDR1 is MDHEN, CDR2 SYDVKM. This CDR3 spans 14 amino acids. Trimming cost V 5 bases and J 2 bases, with 12 bases left between them. CDR3 in DNA: TGTGCCAGCAGTGCCTCAAGGGGGAACTATGGCTACACCTTC. Encoded protein: CASSASRGNYGYTF.

The V and J genes are TRBV4-1 and TRBJ2-5, with D unclear. Germline CDR1 MGHRA, CDR2 YSYEKL. CDR3 length equals 15 residues. Trimming took off 3 bases at V and 4 bases at J, with 15 bases between the two ends. CDR3 sequence reads: CASSQQQSTRETQYF. The CDR3 DNA is TGCGCCAGCAGCCAGCAACAGTCCACACGAGAGACCCAGTACTTC.

The chain joins TRBV27 to TRBJ2-5; TRBD2 aligns across 11 bases. The CDR3 length is 14 residues. The germline V gene encodes CDR1 MNHEY and CDR2 SMNVEV (reference sequence). The J segment lost 2 bases and the V segment lost 10 bases, leaving 6 bases of the junction unmatched. CDR3 loop: CATATSGVQETQYF. The CDR3 nucleotides are TGTGCCACCGCGACTAGCGGGGTACAAGAGACCCAGTACTTC.

The rearrangement joins TRBV28 to TRBJ2-1, with TRBD2 matching over 9 bases. The trim removed 4 bases at V and 7 bases at J, leaving 11 bases unmatched. Germline V gene data show CDR1 as MDHEN and CDR2 as SYDVKM. There are 16 residues in the CDR3. The CDR3 DNA is TGTGCCAGCAGTTCCCCCCGTAGCGGGGGCGGGAATGAGCAGTTCTTC. It codes for CASSSPRSGGGNEQFF.

The V gene is TRBV28, the J gene TRBJ1-4; 9 bases agree with TRBD1. Trimming took 5 bases from V and 8 from J; bases not matched to a gene: 9. Germline CDR1 reads MDHEN; CDR2 reads SYDVKM. The CDR3 runs 15 residues. The CDR3 here is CASSPYRGRGEKLFF. The DNA for the CDR3 is TGTGCCAGCAGTCCCTACAGGGGGCGCGGGGAAAAACTGTTTTTT. Supplemented by reference TRBV28 and TRBJ1-4, the full variable domain reads DVKVTQSSRYLVKRTGEKVFLECVQDMDHENMFWYRQDPGLGLRLIYFSYDVKMKEKGDIPEGYSVSREKKERFSLILESASTNQTSMYLCASSPYRGRGEKLFFGSGTQLSVL.

The chain has TRBV5-6 and TRBJ1-2; a possible D gene is TRBD1 (6 bases). The CDR3 totals 15 residues. Trimming removed 3 bases from V and 4 bases from J, with 16 bases in between. Germline CDR1 reads SGHDT; CDR2 reads YYEEEE. The CDR3 DNA follows: TGTGCCAGCAGCTCCTATGCGGGGGGCGCCTATGGCTACACCTTC. Its translation: CASSSYAGGAYGYTF.

This chain uses TRBV7-2 with TRBJ2-3; 12 nucleotides align to TRBD2. Trimming cost V 5 bases and J 3 bases; bases outside gene matches: 3. The germline CDR1 and CDR2 sequences are SGHTA and FQGNSA. The CDR3 sequence is 15 residues long. The CDR3 reads CASSPLAGGTDTQYF. The CDR3 DNA sequence: TGTGCCAGCAGCCCTCTAGCGGGGGGGACAGATACGCAGTATTTT. Combining the CDR3 with reference TRBV7-2 and TRBJ2-3 gives the whole variable domain GAGVSQSPSNKVTEKGKDVELRCDPISGHTALYWYRQSLGQGLEFLIYFQGNSAPDKSGLPSDRFSAERTGGSVSTLTIQRTQQEDSAVYLCASSPLAGGTDTQYFGPGTRLTVL.

There are a few counts of this clone. This sequence joins TRBV25-1 and TRBJ2-1; 12 positions match TRBD2. Germline CDR1 and CDR2: MGHDK and SYGVNS. Trimming took 3 bases from V and 2 from J; bases not matched to a gene: 2. The CDR3 sequence is 16 residues long. The CDR3 nucleotides are TGTGCCAGCAGTGAGGCTAGCGGGGGGGCCTACAATGAGCAGTTCTTC. Protein product: CASSEASGGAYNEQFF.

The chain uses TRBV5-1 and TRBJ2-1, with 9 bases aligning to TRBD1. V gave up 2 bases and J gave up 8 bases; unmatched junction bases: 5. CDR1 SGHRS and CDR2 YFSETQ come from the germline V gene. The CDR3 consists of 14 residues. CDR3 sequence (DNA): TGCGCCAGCAGCTTAGGGACAGGGTTCGATGAGCAGTTCTTC. It yields the protein CASSLGTGFDEQFF.

The rearrangement joins TRBV5-4 to TRBJ2-4; D possibly corresponds to TRBD1 (7 bases). V gave up 5 bases and J gave up 7 bases, with 19 bases separating them. Germline lookup yields CDR1 SGHNT and CDR2 YYREEE (reference sequence). CDR3 size: 15 residues. CDR3 nucleotide sequence: TGTGCCAGCAGACCTTCGGAGGGGGCATGGAACATTCAGTACTTC. Protein sequence: CASRPSEGAWNIQYF.

The J gene is TRBJ2-7, the V gene TRBV6-6; 10 bases fit TRBD1. The length of the CDR3 is 15 residues. Germline values: CDR1 MNHNY, CDR2 SVGAGI (reference sequence). J gave up 6 bases and V 2 bases, and 7 bases lay outside the gene matches. CDR3 nucleotides: TGTGCCAGCAGTTACAGCGCCGGGACAGGGGTCGAGCAGTACTTC. Translating gives CASSYSAGTGVEQYF.

The V call is TRBV23-1, the J call TRBJ2-2, with D perhaps matching TRBD1 (5 bases). TRBV23-1 is given ORF status, its function remaining uncertain. V lost 4 bases to trimming and J lost 3 bases, with 18 bases between them. This CDR3 has 17 residues. Written as DNA, the CDR3 is TGCGCCAGCAGTCCCCCCTTGGGCCAGGGCGACACCGGGGAGCTGTTTTTT. Protein product: CASSPPLGQGDTGELFF.

The chain recombines TRBV5-1 with TRBJ2-7; 15 nucleotides match TRBD2. This CDR3 region has 18 residues. CDR1 and CDR2 from the germline V gene are SGHRS and YFSETQ. V was clipped by 5 bases and J by 6 bases; unmatched bases: 15. The CDR3 sequence: CASREERTSGGASREQYF. The CDR3 DNA sequence: TGCGCCAGCAGGGAGGAACGGACTAGCGGGGGGGCCAGTCGCGAGCAGTACTTC.

In nucleotides, the CDR3 is TGTGCCAGCAGTTTGATCGGACTAGCCAACGAGCAGTACTTC. It translates to CASSLIGLANEQYF. The chain uses TRBV28 and TRBJ2-5, with 8 bases fitting TRBD2. The J call may be faulty, since TRBJ2-7 better matches the DNA end. The CDR3 has 14 amino acids. CDR1 is MDHEN and CDR2 is SYDVKM in the germline V gene.

The chain recombines TRBV11-2 with TRBJ1-1; D not resolved. V gave up 5 bases and J gave up 5 bases, with 9 bases separating them. In germline, CDR1 is SGHAT, CDR2 FQNNGV. CDR3 size: 12 residues. DNA of the CDR3: TGTGCCAGCAGCCTCACAAGTACTGAAGCTTTCTTT. Its protein is CASSLTSTEAFF. The whole variable domain, filled in from reference TRBV11-2 and TRBJ1-1, reads EAGVAQSPRYKIIEKRQSVAFWCNPISGHATLYWYQQILGQGPKLLIQFQNNGVVDDSQLPKDRFSAERLKGVDSTLKIQPAKLEDSAVYLCASSLTSTEAFFGQGTRLTVV.

This clone was counted once. V and J are TRBV5-1 and TRBJ2-3, with 12 positions matching TRBD1. CDR1 is SGHRS and CDR2 is YFSETQ in the germline V gene. The CDR3 loop spans 17 amino acids. V lost 0 bases and J lost 11; bases outside the gene matches: 13. CDR3: CASSLGVRDRGRGGQYF. CDR3 bases: TGCGCCAGCAGCTTGGGTGTGCGGGACAGGGGGCGAGGAGGGCAGTATTTT. Full variable domain (outside the CDR3, taken from reference TRBV5-1 and TRBJ2-3): KAGVTQTPRYLIKTRGQQVTLSCSPISGHRSVSWYQQTPGQGLQFLFEYFSETQRNKGNFPGRFSGRQFSNSRSEMNVSTLELGDSALYLCASSLGVRDRGRGGQYFGPGTRLTVL.

The chain links TRBV7-6 to TRBJ2-1; D perhaps matches TRBD2 (6 bases). Germline-derived CDR1 and CDR2 are SGHVS and FNYEAQ. The V end was cut by 4 bases, the J end by 2 bases, with 18 bases between. This CDR3 region has 17 residues. In DNA form, the CDR3 reads TGTGCCAGCAGCTCCGGAGGGATCGGGAGCCCCTACAATGAGCAGTTCTTC. Its translation: CASSSGGIGSPYNEQFF.

The genes are TRBV23-1 and TRBJ2-7, with 9 nucleotides matching TRBD1. TRBV23-1 is an open reading frame whose function is uncertain. CDR3 length: 18 amino acids. Trimming removed 2 bases from V and 0 bases from J; junction bases left unmatched: 11. This CDR3 reads CASSQKKNRGPYSYEQYF. DNA for the CDR3: TGCGCCAGCAGTCAAAAGAAGAACAGGGGGCCCTACTCCTACGAGCAGTACTTC.

With regard to this clone: One junction end does not reproduce the germline sequence, and a read error may be involved. The chain is built from TRBV7-9 and TRBJ2-2, with TRBD2 as a possible D gene (5 bases). Germline V gives CDR1 SEHNR, CDR2 FQNEAQ (reference sequence). This CDR3 has 13 amino acids. The CDR3 DNA is TGTTCCAGCAGCTTAGACGGGATCGGGGAGCTGTTTTTT. Translation: CSSSLDGIGELFF.

The chain links TRBV28 to TRBJ2-7; 14 bases align to TRBD2. The V segment lost 7 bases and the J segment 4 bases; nucleotides outside the gene matches: 6. Germline lookup yields CDR1 MDHEN and CDR2 SYDVKM. The CDR3 has 15 residues. The CDR3 loop reads CASTGTSGGLYEQYF. The DNA of the CDR3 is TGTGCCAGCACTGGGACTAGCGGGGGTCTTTACGAGCAGTACTTC. The full variable domain, with the rest looked up from reference TRBV28 and TRBJ2-7, is DVKVTQSSRYLVKRTGEKVFLECVQDMDHENMFWYRQDPGLGLRLIYFSYDVKMKEKGDIPEGYSVSREKKERFSLILESASTNQTSMYLCASTGTSGGLYEQYFGPGTRLTVT.